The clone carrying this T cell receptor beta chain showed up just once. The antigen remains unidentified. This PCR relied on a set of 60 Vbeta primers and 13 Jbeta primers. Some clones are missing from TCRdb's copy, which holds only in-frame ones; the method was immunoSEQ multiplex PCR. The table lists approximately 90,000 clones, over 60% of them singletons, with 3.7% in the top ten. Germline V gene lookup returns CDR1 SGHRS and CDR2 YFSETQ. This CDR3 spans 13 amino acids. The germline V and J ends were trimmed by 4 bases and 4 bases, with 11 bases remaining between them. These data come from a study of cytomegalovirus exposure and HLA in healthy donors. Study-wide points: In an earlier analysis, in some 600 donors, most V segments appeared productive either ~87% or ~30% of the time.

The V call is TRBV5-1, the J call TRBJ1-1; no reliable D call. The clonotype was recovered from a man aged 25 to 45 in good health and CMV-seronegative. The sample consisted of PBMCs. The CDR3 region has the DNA TGCGCCAGCAGCCCGAGCCTTGGCACTGAAGCTTTCTTT. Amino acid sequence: CASSPSLGTEAFF. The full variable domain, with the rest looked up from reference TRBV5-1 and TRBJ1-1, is KAGVTQTPRYLIKTRGQQVTLSCSPISGHRSVSWYQQTPGQGLQFLFEYFSETQRNKGNFPGRFSGRQFSNSRSEMNVSTLELGDSALYLCASSPSLGTEAFFGQGTRLTVV.